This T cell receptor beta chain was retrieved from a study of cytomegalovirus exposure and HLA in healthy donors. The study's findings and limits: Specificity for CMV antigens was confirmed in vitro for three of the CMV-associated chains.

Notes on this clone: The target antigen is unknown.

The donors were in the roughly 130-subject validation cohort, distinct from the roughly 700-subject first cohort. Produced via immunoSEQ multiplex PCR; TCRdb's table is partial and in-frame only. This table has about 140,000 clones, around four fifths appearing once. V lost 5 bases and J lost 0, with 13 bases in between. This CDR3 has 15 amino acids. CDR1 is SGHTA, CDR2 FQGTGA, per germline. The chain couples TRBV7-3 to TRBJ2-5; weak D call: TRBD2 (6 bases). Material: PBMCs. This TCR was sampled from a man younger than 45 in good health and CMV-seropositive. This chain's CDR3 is CASSETGGNQETQYF. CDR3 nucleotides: TGTGCCAGCAGCGAAACCGGGGGAAACCAAGAGACCCAGTACTTC.